This is a list of T cell receptor beta chains from one sample in a study of T cells in localized non-small cell lung cancer. The protocol was immunoSEQ multiplex PCR, while the TCRdb copy is restricted to in-frame clones and leaves out a portion. The sample includes some 140,000 clones, 89% seen only once; the top ten take over 1.5%. The sequenced sample was peripheral blood, obtained before any cancer treatment. The receptors originated from a female donor older than 55 with stage I lung adenocarcinoma. CDR3s include the opening cysteine and the closing phenylalanine or tryptophan. Each record gives: D gene, V gene, J gene, clone size, CDR3 DNA, CDR3 protein. A D gene is named only where the DNA matches it firmly. Expanded clones get a size class; other rows say once, few or many, or leave the size out.

d_gene: TRBD1; v_gene: TRBV19; j_gene: TRBJ1-2; abundance: once; CDR3nt: TGTGCCAGTAGAACGACAGGGGCCGCTAACTATGGCTACACCTTC; CDR3aa: CASRTTGAANYGYTF
d_gene: NA; v_gene: TRBV29-1; j_gene: TRBJ2-2; abundance: NA; CDR3nt: TGCAGCGTTGGCGGAGTAGCGCACACCGGGGAGCTGTTTTTT; CDR3aa: CSVGGVAHTGELFF
d_gene: NA; v_gene: TRBV11-2; j_gene: TRBJ2-7; abundance: NA; CDR3nt: TGTGCCAGCAGCACCTCAGCGGTGAGGGAGCAGTACTTC; CDR3aa: CASSTSAVREQYF
d_gene: NA; v_gene: TRBV9; j_gene: TRBJ1-1; abundance: NA; CDR3nt: TGTGCCAGCAGCCCGACAGCCCTGCCAAACACTGAAGCTTTCTTT; CDR3aa: CASSPTALPNTEAFF
d_gene: TRBD1; v_gene: TRBV5-1; j_gene: TRBJ1-1; abundance: NA; CDR3nt: TGCGCCAGCAGCCTGACAGGGGGGAACACTGAAGCTTTCTTT; CDR3aa: CASSLTGGNTEAFF
d_gene: NA; v_gene: TRBV9; j_gene: TRBJ1-4; abundance: NA; CDR3nt: TGTGCCAGCAGGGGGCAAGCTAATGAAAAACTGTTTTTT; CDR3aa: CASRGQANEKLFF
d_gene: NA; v_gene: TRBV4-2; j_gene: TRBJ1-1; abundance: NA; CDR3nt: TGTGCCAGCAGCCAAGGTCACCCCAGGCCCACTGAAGCTTTCTTT; CDR3aa: CASSQGHPRPTEAFF
d_gene: NA; v_gene: TRBV19; j_gene: TRBJ1-1; abundance: few; CDR3nt: TGTGCCAGTAGTAAAACAGGGCCTAACACTGAAGCTTTCTTT; CDR3aa: CASSKTGPNTEAFF
d_gene: NA; v_gene: TRBV7-9; j_gene: TRBJ2-2; abundance: NA; CDR3nt: TGTGCCAGCAGCGCCCTTGGCGGCGGGGAGCTGTTTTTT; CDR3aa: CASSALGGGELFF
d_gene: NA; v_gene: TRBV7-3; j_gene: TRBJ2-1; abundance: NA; CDR3nt: TGTGCCAGCAGCTTGGGTCCTAGGTCGACGCACCTGGGGAATGAGCAGTTCTTC; CDR3aa: CASSLGPRSTHLGNEQFF
d_gene: TRBD2; v_gene: TRBV15; j_gene: TRBJ2-1; abundance: NA; CDR3nt: TGTGCCACCAGCAGTGTGCCTAGCGGCTACAATGAGCAGTTCTTC; CDR3aa: CATSSVPSGYNEQFF
d_gene: TRBD2; v_gene: TRBV18; j_gene: TRBJ2-5; abundance: NA; CDR3nt: TGTGCCAGCTCACAACAGAGGGAGGGGCTCGAGACCCAGTACTTC; CDR3aa: CASSQQREGLETQYF
d_gene: NA; v_gene: TRBV10-1; j_gene: TRBJ2-7; abundance: NA; CDR3nt: TGCGCCAGCAGTGAGTCGCTGGCAGGAATCTACGAGCAGTACTTC; CDR3aa: CASSESLAGIYEQYF
d_gene: TRBD1; v_gene: TRBV9; j_gene: TRBJ1-2; abundance: NA; CDR3nt: TGTGCCAGCAGTGATCACAGGGGATACGACTATGGCTACACCTTC; CDR3aa: CASSDHRGYDYGYTF
d_gene: TRBD1; v_gene: TRBV4-1; j_gene: TRBJ1-5; abundance: once; CDR3nt: TGCGCCAGCAGCCAGTGGACAGGGTCGAACCAGCCCCAGCATTTT; CDR3aa: CASSQWTGSNQPQHF
d_gene: TRBD2; v_gene: TRBV9; j_gene: TRBJ2-5; abundance: NA; CDR3nt: TGTGCCAGCAGCGTAGCCAGCGGGATGACGGAGACCCAGTACTTC; CDR3aa: CASSVASGMTETQYF
d_gene: NA; v_gene: TRBV19; j_gene: TRBJ2-2; abundance: once; CDR3nt: TGTGCCAGTAGACCAGGGGCGGCATGGACCGGGGAGCTGTTTTTT; CDR3aa: CASRPGAAWTGELFF